A single T cell receptor (beta chain) is shown here with its context. This clone's antigen is unknown. This sample is drawn from a study of T cells expressing NK-cell markers (dated by TCRdb to the early 2020s). For the study in its entirety: Three sorted T-cell subsets (CD3+CD56+NKG2C+, CD3+CD56+NKG2C- and CD3+CD56-NKG2C+) from fewer than 10 donors had their TCR beta-chain repertoires profiled. The eight sequenced donors were randomly selected healthy volunteers, three men and five women. Among the eight sequenced donors, only one was HCMV-seronegative, while the other seven were HCMV-seropositive. The libraries were sequenced on Illumina HiSeq 2000/2500, MiSeq or NextSeq, producing 2 x 150 bp reads. What the study reported, not specific to this receptor: In over five donors, the dominant CD3+CD56+NKG2C+ clonotypes were among the top 10 CD8+ clonotypes and accounted for about 1.0-7.5% of CD8+ T cells. It remained unclear whether the expanded NKG2C-expressing T cell clones were specific for HCMV antigens. Those dominant clonotypes were again the most abundant among CD3+CD56-NKG2C+ cells in a handful of donors, at roughly 28.3-65%.

HCMV-specific IgG was detected in serum with a commercial ELISA kit to determine HCMV serostatus. Peripheral blood mononuclear cells were isolated from blood by Ficoll density gradient centrifugation. From the cysteine up to the phenylalanine, the CDR3 has a length of 15 residues. The DNA is not on file. According to the germline V gene (reference sequence), CDR1 reads DFQATT and CDR2 reads SNEGSKA. Instrument on record: Illumina HiSeq 2000. 5'RACE template switching, by which a universal primer site and unique molecular identifiers were added, was used to make TCR beta cDNA libraries. cDNA synthesis was primed from the TCR beta constant segment, followed by two successive PCR amplification steps. The study's processing was this. MIGEC was used to demultiplex reads and group the reads by UMI, and MiTCR was used to assemble and quantify clonotypes. To remove erroneous sequences, TCR cDNA sequences were retained only when supported by two or more reads. Downstream repertoire analysis used the tcR package, and clonotypes were matched across fractions by CDR3 nucleotide sequence plus V segment. VDJmatch was used to annotate antigen specificity against VDJdb, with one amino acid substitution in CDR3 allowed. Each entry corresponds to one CDR3 protein sequence from reads that TCRdb reprocessed, and DNA is not given. The V and J calls follow TCRdb's processing rather than the paper's. The table of this sample itemizes approximately 170,000 distinct CDR3 sequences. 20% to 25% of the sample rests with the top ten.

This TCR derives from a man aged 18-70 years in good health. This chain joins TRBV20-1 to TRBJ2-7; lacking DNA, the TRBD1 call made by TCRdb goes unchecked. Input material: blood T cells: a sorted CD56 or NKG2C T cell subset, CD4+ or CD8+ T cells, or bulk PBMC T cells (not recorded which). The CDR3 reads as follows: CSARDWDSARYEQYF.